One sample yielded the 11 T cell receptor beta chains listed below, sequenced in a study of T cells after yellow fever vaccination. TCRdb ran MiXCR on the 5' RACE reads and lists one entry per CDR3 protein. This table has around 400,000 distinct CDR3 sequences, 9.5% to 13% appearing once. The material was PBMCs, obtained on the day of the first yellow fever vaccination. These receptors all come from a young man who received the YFV17D yellow fever vaccine.

This clonotype was found many times. The chain links TRBV20-1 to TRBJ1-5; 10 bases map to TRBD1. This CDR3 has 17 residues. Per the germline V gene, CDR1 is DFQATT and CDR2 is SNEGSKA (reference sequence). V was clipped by 3 bases and J by 0 bases; unmatched bases: 8. This CDR3 is CSASIGTGVYSNQPQHF. CDR3 DNA: TGCAGTGCTAGTATAGGGACAGGGGTATATAGCAATCAGCCCCAGCATTTT.

The CDR3 DNA reads as TGTGCCAGCTCACCAATGTCCGGACAGATGAACACTGAAGCTTTCTTT. Translating gives CASSPMSGQMNTEAFF. This chain joins TRBV18 and TRBJ1-1; the D gene is possibly TRBD1 (6 bases). CDR1 and CDR2 from the germline V gene are KGHSH and LQKENI. The CDR3 is 16 residues long. Between the trimmed V and J ends, which lost 2 bases and 0 bases, there was a span of 13 bases.

This clonotype was observed many times. This chain uses TRBV2 with TRBJ1-5; D unresolved. The germline V gene encodes CDR1 SNHLY and CDR2 FYNNEI. Trimming took off 5 bases at V and 6 bases at J, with 11 bases between the two ends. This CDR3 has 13 amino acids. The CDR3 loop is CASSPLERQPQHF. The CDR3 region has the DNA TGTGCCAGCAGTCCCCTTGAGCGTCAGCCCCAGCATTTT.

This clonotype has a handful of counts. This chain joins TRBV5-8 and TRBJ2-2, with 8 bases matching TRBD1. CDR1 and CDR2 from the germline V gene are SGHTS and YDEGEE. After removal of 3 bases from V and 1 base from J, the junction contained 8 bases not matched to a gene. The CDR3 extends over 17 amino acids. CDR3 loop: CASSSPPGTGNTGELFF. Written as DNA, the CDR3 is TGTGCCAGCAGCTCCCCCCCCGGGACAGGGAACACCGGGGAGCTGTTTTTT. The complete variable domain, with remaining parts taken from reference TRBV5-8 and TRBJ2-2, reads EAGVTQSPTHLIKTRGQQATLRCSPISGHTSVYWYQQALGLGLQFLLWYDEGEERNRGNFPPRFSGRQFPNYSSELNVNALELEDSALYLCASSSPPGTGNTGELFFGEGSRLTVL.

The chain recombines TRBV2 with TRBJ2-5; 10 bases are a match to TRBD1. With 9 bases clipped from V and 0 bases from J, the junction kept 4 bases outside the gene matches. The CDR3 loop spans 14 amino acids. CDR1 SNHLY and CDR2 FYNNEI come from the germline V gene. CDR3 sequence (DNA): TGTGCCAGTCCGGGACAGGGGTACCAAGAGACCCAGTACTTC. Its protein is CASPGQGYQETQYF.

This clonotype was seen more than once but under ten times. This chain uses TRBV5-1 with TRBJ2-5, with 13 bases identical to TRBD2. V lost 4 bases and J lost 4; bases outside the gene matches: 7. The V gene's germline CDR1 is SGHRS and CDR2 YFSETQ. The CDR3 length is 16 residues. The CDR3 region has the DNA TGCGCCAGCAGCGCCACCACTAGCGGGGGGGGAGAGACCCAGTACTTC. Encoded protein: CASSATTSGGGETQYF.

The table lists this clonotype with a count of one. This rearrangement joins TRBV7-2 to TRBJ1-6; 7 nucleotides line up with TRBD1. Germline trimming cut 6 bases from V and 8 bases from J; bases unmatched to any gene: 10. This CDR3 has 15 residues. From germline, CDR1 is SGHTA and CDR2 FQGNSA. The CDR3 sequence is CASRLTGVGYSPLHF. Here the CDR3 DNA reads TGTGCCAGCAGATTAACAGGGGTGGGGTATTCACCCCTCCACTTT.

This clonotype was picked up a small number of times. This chain joins TRBV7-9 and TRBJ2-7, with unresolved D. The CDR3 contains 12 residues. V was clipped by 3 bases and J by 6 bases, with 9 bases between them. Looked up from germline, CDR1 is SEHNR and CDR2 is FQNEAQ (reference sequence). The CDR3 DNA is TGTGCCAGCAGCTTTATCCAAAGCGAGCAGTACTTC. The encoded protein is CASSFIQSEQYF.

This clonotype was seen more than once but under ten times. The chain uses TRBV6-5 and TRBJ1-6; D gene ambiguous. Germline-derived CDR1 and CDR2 are MNHEY and SVGAGI. V was cut by 2 bases and J by 3 bases, with 14 bases left in between. The CDR3 has 17 amino acids. The CDR3: CASSYNARTHYNSPLHF. The CDR3 DNA sequence: TGTGCCAGCAGTTACAACGCCCGGACCCACTATAATTCACCCCTCCACTTT.

V is TRBV15 and J is TRBJ2-7, with D perhaps TRBD1 or TRBD2 (6 bases each). Trimming took 1 base from V and 5 from J, leaving 21 bases between them. Germline loops: CDR1 LNHNV, CDR2 YYDKDF (reference sequence). CDR3 length: 17 residues. The CDR3 sequence: CATSRASLGGLGHEQYF. The CDR3 bases are TGTGCCACCAGCAGAGCCTCTCTGGGGGGCCTAGGCCACGAGCAGTACTTC.

This clonotype was seen repeatedly, ten times or more. This chain joins TRBV5-1 and TRBJ2-1; TRBD1 matches 9 bases. The germline gives CDR1 SGHRS, CDR2 YFSETQ. The V and J ends lost 0 bases and 8 bases, in that order; junction bases with no gene match: 6. This CDR3 is 15 amino acids long. The CDR3 loop is CASSLGTGELYEQFF. The CDR3 bases are TGCGCCAGCAGCTTGGGGACAGGGGAACTCTATGAGCAGTTCTTC.